These 17 T cell receptor beta chains originate from one sample sequenced in a study of blood T cell repertoires in COVID-19. Method: immunoSEQ multiplex PCR; TCRdb's copy keeps in-frame clones and lacks some. The sample has approximately 100,000 clones; 81% are singletons. The sample consisted of peripheral blood. All receptors come from a human donor in a cohort sampled during active COVID-19.

J is TRBJ2-5 and V is TRBV19; 7 bases fit TRBD2. Germline loops: CDR1 LNHDA, CDR2 SQIVND (reference sequence). With V trimmed by 0 bases and J by 2 bases, 3 bases remained unmatched. The CDR3 is made up of 15 amino acids. The CDR3 DNA sequence: TGTGCCAGTAGTATAGACGGGACTATTCAAGAGACCCAGTACTTC. It codes for CASSIDGTIQETQYF. The full variable domain, with the rest looked up from reference TRBV19 and TRBJ2-5, is DGGITQSPKYLFRKEGQNVTLSCEQNLNHDAMYWYRQDPGQGLRLIYYSQIVNDFQKGDIAEGYSVSREKKESFPLTVTSAQKNPTAFYLCASSIDGTIQETQYFGPGTRLLVL.

This clone has just a few counts. The chain employs TRBV6-2 or TRBV6-3 and TRBJ1-1; 8 nucleotides match TRBD1. Germline V CDR1 and CDR2: MNHEY, SVGEGT. The CDR3 contains 13 residues. V was clipped by 2 bases and J by 11 bases; unmatched bases: 7. The CDR3 here is CASSYRGQGWAFF. The CDR3 DNA reads TGTGCCAGCAGTTACCGAGGACAGGGATGGGCTTTCTTT.

This clone was counted only a few times. The rearrangement uses TRBV5-1 and TRBJ2-3; 8 positions agree with TRBD2. V was pared by 0 bases and J by 2 bases, with 2 bases of the junction left unmatched. Germline CDR1 reads SGHRS; CDR2 reads YFSETQ. There are 15 residues in the CDR3. The CDR3 region is CASSLVGRATDTQYF. The CDR3, as DNA: TGCGCCAGCAGCTTGGTCGGGAGGGCCACAGATACGCAGTATTTT.

The genes are TRBV11-2 and TRBJ2-7; D is ambiguous. The CDR3 covers 13 residues. Germline V gene data show CDR1 as SGHAT and CDR2 as FQNNGV. The V end was cut by 1 base, the J end by 2 bases, with 6 bases between. The CDR3 DNA sequence: TGTGCCAGCAGCTTAGCTAACCCCTACGAGCAGTACTTC. Protein sequence: CASSLANPYEQYF. Together with reference TRBV11-2 and TRBJ2-7, the CDR3 gives the full variable domain: EAGVAQSPRYKIIEKRQSVAFWCNPISGHATLYWYQQILGQGPKLLIQFQNNGVVDDSQLPKDRFSAERLKGVDSTLKIQPAKLEDSAVYLCASSLANPYEQYFGPGTRLTVT.

The chain has TRBV6-5 and TRBJ2-7, with D perhaps matching TRBD2 (6 bases). CDR3 length: 15 residues. The germline V gene has CDR1 MNHEY and CDR2 SVGAGI. The V end lost 5 bases, the J end lost 1 base, and 15 bases lay between the germline ends. CDR3 protein: CASSIALAGSYEQYF. Written as DNA, the CDR3 is TGTGCCAGCAGTATCGCCTTGGCGGGGTCCTACGAGCAGTACTTC.

The V gene is TRBV10-2, the J gene TRBJ2-7, with D maybe TRBD1 (8 bases). Trimming took 2 bases from V and 1 from J, leaving 15 bases between them. The CDR3 has 16 residues. Germline V lookup: CDR1 WSHSY, CDR2 SAAADI. CDR3 nucleotides: TGCGCCAGCAGTGAGACCCACAGGGGGGGTTCCTACGAGCAGTACTTC. Translated, it gives CASSETHRGGSYEQYF.

The genes are TRBV19 and TRBJ2-6; 9 bases map to TRBD1. Looked up from germline, CDR1 is LNHDA and CDR2 is SQIVND (reference sequence). V gave up 8 bases and J gave up 2 bases; unmatched junction bases: 13. The CDR3 has 18 amino acids. DNA for the CDR3: TGTGCCAGTCGGCCACGGACAGGGGCTCCCACTGGGGCCAACGTCCTGACTTTC. Amino acid sequence: CASRPRTGAPTGANVLTF.

The chain uses TRBV10-3 and TRBJ1-1; possibly TRBD1 for D (6 bases). CDR1 ENHRY and CDR2 SYGVKD come from the germline V gene. The ends were cut back, 6 bases at V and 1 base at J, with 12 bases in the middle. The CDR3 consists of 14 residues. Written as DNA, the CDR3 is TGTGCCATCAGATCGACAGGTCCGAACACTGAAGCTTTCTTT. Encoded protein: CAIRSTGPNTEAFF.

CDR3 region: CASSSSTGFNEQFF. DNA of the CDR3: TGTGCCAGCAGCTCATCCACAGGGTTCAATGAGCAGTTCTTC. V is TRBV7-2 and J is TRBJ2-1, with D perhaps TRBD1 (6 bases). The CDR3 totals 14 residues. Trimming took 4 bases from V and 6 from J, leaving 13 bases between them. Germline V lookup: CDR1 SGHTA, CDR2 FQGNSA.

This clone showed up just a few times. This specimen includes other DNA sequences encoding the same CDR3. The chain carries TRBV15 and TRBJ1-1; D may be TRBD1 (5 bases). This CDR3 is 14 amino acids long. The germline V gene has CDR1 LNHNV and CDR2 YYDKDF (reference sequence). Trimming pared 1 base from V and 2 bases from J, leaving 8 bases between. CDR3 residues: CATSRATGNTEAFF. CDR3 nucleotide sequence: TGTGCCACCAGCAGAGCTACAGGCAACACTGAAGCTTTCTTT.

The CDR3: CATSESGTDYNEQFF. CDR3 sequence (DNA): TGTGCCACCAGTGAGTCCGGGACAGACTACAATGAGCAGTTCTTC. The V and J genes are TRBV24-1 and TRBJ2-1, with 7 bases identical to TRBD1. After removal of 4 bases from V and 3 bases from J, the junction contained 5 bases not matched to a gene. The CDR3 extends over 15 amino acids. CDR1 and CDR2 (germline): KGHDR, SFDVKD.

V gene TRBV14 combines with J gene TRBJ1-2; 7 bases are shared with TRBD1. The J segment lost 6 bases and the V segment lost 4 bases, leaving 8 bases of the junction unmatched. The CDR3 is 14 residues long. Germline values: CDR1 SGHDN, CDR2 FVKESK. CDR3 protein: CASSPTGQPDGYTF. DNA of the CDR3: TGTGCCAGCAGCCCTACGGGACAGCCGGATGGCTACACCTTC.

This clone has a single count. The chain recombines TRBV5-8 with TRBJ1-2; TRBD1 matches at 10 bases. Trimming cost V 4 bases and J 4 bases; bases outside gene matches: 13. The germline V gene has CDR1 SGHTS and CDR2 YDEGEE. This CDR3 contains 17 residues. The CDR3 DNA follows: TGTGCCAGCAGCCGTTTAAGCGGGACAGGGGCCTCCTATGGCTACACCTTC. Residues: CASSRLSGTGASYGYTF.

The CDR3 DNA reads TGCGCCAGCAGCCCTCAGTGGGGCGCGAACACCGGGGAGCTGTTTTTT. Protein sequence: CASSPQWGANTGELFF. This chain connects TRBV4-1 to TRBJ2-2; D might be TRBD1 (5 bases). CDR3 length: 16 residues. V lost 4 bases and J 0 bases, leaving 12 bases between the germline ends. Germline CDR1 and CDR2: MGHRA and YSYEKL.

The chain joins TRBV5-1 to TRBJ1-1; no clear D. The V gene's germline CDR1 is SGHRS and CDR2 YFSETQ. Trimming took off 1 base at V and 1 base at J, with 11 bases between the two ends. This CDR3 is 15 amino acids long. The CDR3 loop is CASSLRGFENTEAFF. CDR3 DNA sequence: TGCGCCAGCAGCTTGAGAGGATTCGAGAACACTGAAGCTTTCTTT.

This chain joins TRBV29-1 and TRBJ2-7; tentatively, D is TRBD2 (5 bases). The V gene's germline CDR1 is SQVTM and CDR2 ANQGSEA. The CDR3 contains 10 residues. V gave up 6 bases and J gave up 3 bases, with 6 bases separating them. The DNA for the CDR3 is TGCAGCGTGGGAGACTACGAGCAGTACTTC. It is translated as CSVGDYEQYF.

CDR3 nucleotides: TGCAGCGTTGTGGGGGCTTCGAACACTGAAGCTTTCTTT. It is translated as CSVVGASNTEAFF. V gene TRBV29-1 combines with J gene TRBJ1-1; D possibly corresponds to TRBD1 (6 bases). The CDR3 covers 13 residues. CDR1 and CDR2 from the germline V gene are SQVTM and ANQGSEA. V was cut by 4 bases and J by 1 base, with 10 bases left in between.